The clone carrying this T cell receptor (beta chain) has a handful of counts. The data were obtained in a study of blood T cell repertoires in COVID-19. The overall study: Whether acute or convalescent, the COVID-19 samples came from the United States, Italy and Spain. The analysed material was cDNA or gDNA that came from T cells, B-cell-depleted T cells, or PBMCs.

The authors' processing: Reference gene primer amplification in the assay estimated nucleated cell counts. Sequencing used immunoSEQ multiplex PCR; TCRdb keeps in-frame clones, though not all of them. V, J and clone size derive from that table, while D and trimming were established from the DNA sequence. The sample lists around 170,000 clones, more than 70% occurring once. This CDR3 has 14 residues. CDR1 and CDR2 from the germline V gene are SGHKS and YYEKEE (reference sequence). The V end lost 2 bases, the J end lost 3 bases, and 9 bases lay between the germline ends. The chain links TRBV5-5 to TRBJ1-5; a possible D gene is TRBD1 (5 bases). This receptor was obtained from a man aged 50-59 years with active or convalescent COVID-19. Sequenced sample: peripheral blood. CDR3 DNA sequence: TGTGCCAGCAGCTTAGGACAAGACAATCAGCCCCAGCATTTT. This codes for CASSLGQDNQPQHF.